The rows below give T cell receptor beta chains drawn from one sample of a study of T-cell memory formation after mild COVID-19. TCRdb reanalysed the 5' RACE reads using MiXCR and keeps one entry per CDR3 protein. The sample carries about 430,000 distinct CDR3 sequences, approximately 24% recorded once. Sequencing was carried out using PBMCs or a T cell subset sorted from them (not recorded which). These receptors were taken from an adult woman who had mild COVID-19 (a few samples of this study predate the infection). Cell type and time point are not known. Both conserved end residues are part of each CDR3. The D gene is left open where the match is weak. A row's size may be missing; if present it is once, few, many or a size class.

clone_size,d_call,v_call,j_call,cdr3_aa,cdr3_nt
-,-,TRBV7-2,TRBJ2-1,CASSLFNNEQFF,TGTGCCAGCAGCTTGTTCAACAATGAGCAGTTCTTC
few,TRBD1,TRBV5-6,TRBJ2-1,CASSLRQGPYNEQFF,TGTGCCAGCAGCTTGCGACAGGGCCCCTACAATGAGCAGTTCTTC
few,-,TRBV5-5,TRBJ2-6,CASSLSGTGGANVLTF,TGTGCCAGCAGCTTGTCCGGGACCGGTGGGGCCAACGTCCTGACTTTC
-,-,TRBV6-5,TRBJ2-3,CASSYSRDDFSTDTQYF,TGTGCCAGCAGTTACTCACGAGACGACTTTAGCACAGATACGCAGTATTTT
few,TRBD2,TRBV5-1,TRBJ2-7,CASSLSIRTSGGNSYEQYF,TGCGCCAGCAGCTTGAGCATACGGACTAGCGGGGGAAACTCCTACGAGCAGTACTTC
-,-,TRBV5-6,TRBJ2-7,CASSLGPREYF,TGTGCCAGCAGCTTAGGCCCTCGAGAGTACTTC
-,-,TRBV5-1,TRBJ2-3,CASSSSPRDNTDTQYF,TGCGCCAGCAGCTCGAGCCCCCGGGACAACACAGATACGCAGTATTTT
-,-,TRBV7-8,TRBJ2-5,CASNERGGFGETQYF,TGTGCCAGCAACGAGAGAGGAGGGTTCGGTGAGACCCAGTACTTC
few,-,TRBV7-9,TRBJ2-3,CASSRGGDTQYF,TGTGCCAGCAGTAGAGGCGGGGATACGCAGTATTTT
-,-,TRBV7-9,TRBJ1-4,CASSFSEEPLHELFF,TGTGCCAGCAGCTTCTCAGAGGAGCCGTTACACGAGCTGTTTTTT
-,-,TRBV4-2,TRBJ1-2,CASSQGGGRPYGYTF,TGTGCCAGCAGCCAAGGGGGGGGCCGCCCCTATGGCTACACCTTC
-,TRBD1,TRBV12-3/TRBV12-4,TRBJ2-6,CASSPGTGNSGANVLTF,TGTGCCAGCAGTCCCGGGACAGGGAACTCTGGGGCCAACGTCCTGACTTTC
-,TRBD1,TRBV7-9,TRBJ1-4,CASSLQGGSNEKLFF,TGTGCCAGCAGCCTACAGGGGGGGTCTAATGAAAAACTGTTTTTT
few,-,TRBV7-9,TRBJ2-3,CASSINSLGGDTQYF,TGTGCCAGCAGTATAAACTCCCTCGGCGGAGATACGCAGTATTTT
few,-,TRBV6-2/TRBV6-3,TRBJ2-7,CASSQGLWGYEQYF,TGTGCCAGCAGCCAAGGACTTTGGGGCTACGAGCAGTACTTC
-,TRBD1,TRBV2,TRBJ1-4,CASSPGTGGSNEKLFF,TGTGCCAGCAGTCCCGGGACAGGGGGCTCTAATGAAAAACTGTTTTTT
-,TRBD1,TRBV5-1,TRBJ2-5,CASRRTGIQETQYF,TGCGCCAGCAGGAGGACAGGAATACAAGAGACCCAGTACTTC
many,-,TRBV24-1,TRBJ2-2,CATSARGGTGELFF,TGTGCCACCAGTGCGAGGGGAGGAACCGGGGAGCTGTTTTTT
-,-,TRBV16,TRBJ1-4,CASSQSPTNEKLFF,TGTGCCAGCAGCCAATCACCAACTAATGAAAAACTGTTTTTT
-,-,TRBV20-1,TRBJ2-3,CSARNVAGGQGIDTQYF,TGCAGTGCTAGAAACGTTGCCGGGGGGCAGGGGATAGATACGCAGTATTTT
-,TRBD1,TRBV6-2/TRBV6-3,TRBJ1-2,CASSSLRDSYGYTF,TGTGCCAGCAGTTCTCTTCGGGACAGCTATGGCTACACCTTC
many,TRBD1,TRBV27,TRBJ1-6,CASSLDRVNSPLHF,TGTGCCAGCAGTTTAGACAGGGTTAATTCACCCCTCCACTTT
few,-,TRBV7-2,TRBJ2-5,CASSLSSSTQYF,TGTGCCAGCAGCTTAAGTTCTTCTACCCAGTACTTC
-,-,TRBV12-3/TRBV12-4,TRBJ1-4,CASSASGPLGEKLFF,TGTGCCAGCAGTGCCTCCGGACCTCTGGGGGAAAAACTGTTTTTT
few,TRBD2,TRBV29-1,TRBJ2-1,CSAVGTSGSNEQFF,TGCAGCGCCGTTGGGACTAGCGGGAGTAATGAGCAGTTCTTC
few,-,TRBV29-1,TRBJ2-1,CAHEGATYNEQFF,TGCGCCCACGAGGGAGCTACCTACAATGAGCAGTTCTTC
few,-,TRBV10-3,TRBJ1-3,CAISESGSGNTIYF,TGTGCCATCAGTGAGTCAGGCTCTGGAAACACCATATATTTT
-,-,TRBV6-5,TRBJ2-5,CASSYSYRIRETQYF,TGTGCCAGCAGTTACTCGTACAGGATCCGGGAGACCCAGTACTTC
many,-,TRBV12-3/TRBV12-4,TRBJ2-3,CASSLQGPTQYF,TGTGCCAGCAGTCTTCAAGGCCCCACGCAGTATTTT